This record covers a single T cell receptor beta chain. As yet, its antigen is unknown. One end of the junction fails to match germline, which may point to a read error. This sample also contains other DNA sequences that code for the same CDR3. This record belongs to a study of cytomegalovirus exposure and HLA in healthy donors. Study overall: HLA-typed donors were the source of about 85 million unique TCRs, which an early data release held.

Germline loops: CDR1 SGHNT, CDR2 YYREEE (reference sequence). The CDR3 is made up of 16 amino acids. Overall study findings and caveats: Researchers catalogued approximately 170 TCR beta chains as cytomegalovirus-associated.

Primers included in the PCR were 60 Vbeta and 13 Jbeta primers. How the authors handled the data: Counted up in a later analysis, unique TCR beta chains came to roughly 80 million, with about 9.9 million shared. Here immunoSEQ multiplex PCR was the method, and the copy in TCRdb shows in-frame clones only, minus some. The V and J calls and the clone size are those of that table, but D and trimming were determined from the DNA. The sample lists hundreds of thousands of clones, 65% to 75% occurring once. The V and J genes are TRBV5-4 and TRBJ2-5, with 15 positions matching TRBD2. Material: PBMCs. The TCR comes from a woman in her thirties in good health and CMV-seronegative. DNA for the CDR3: TGTGCCAGTAGCTCGGGACTAGCGGGAGGACAAGAGACCCAGTACTTC. Translation: CASSSGLAGGQETQYF.